This TCR beta chain originates from a study of cytomegalovirus exposure and HLA in healthy donors. PCR primers comprised 60 Vbeta and 13 Jbeta primers. The table came from immunoSEQ multiplex PCR; TCRdb's copy has only in-frame clones and leaves some out. The sample carries roughly 230,000 clones, around 90% recorded once. CDR1 and CDR2 from the germline V gene are MDHEN and SYDVKM. Unmatched junction bases numbered 7, after V lost 4 bases and J lost 4 bases. The CDR3 loop spans 15 amino acids. Sequencing was carried out using PBMCs. The rearrangement joins TRBV28 to TRBJ2-1; 7 nucleotides align to TRBD2. The receptor was derived from a girl aged 2-10 years in good health and CMV-seronegative. For the CDR3, the DNA is TGTGCCAGCAGTTCCAGCGGGGCTAATTACAATGAGCAGTTCTTC. This translates into CASSSSGANYNEQFF.